The 17 T cell receptor beta chains presented below share a single source sample, sequenced in a study of blood T cells in healthy people across ages. Together with a sample-barcoded 5' primer, a J-beta primer mix was included in a second PCR lasting roughly 6 to 12 cycles. TCRdb itself ran the 5' RACE reads through MiXCR, one entry per CDR3 protein. The sample has approximately 730,000 distinct CDR3 sequences; about 55% are singletons. The sequencing input was blood. These receptor sequences come from an older man in good health.

The chain uses TRBV7-9 and TRBJ2-7; tentatively, D is TRBD1 (7 bases). This CDR3 has 14 amino acids. Germline values: CDR1 SEHNR, CDR2 FQNEAQ (reference sequence). V was cut by 3 bases and J by 2 bases, with 11 bases left in between. Written as DNA, the CDR3 is TGTGCCAGCAGCTTGGGGGGACAGCCCTACGAGCAGTACTTC. Translated, it gives CASSLGGQPYEQYF. The full variable domain, its missing parts supplied by reference TRBV7-9 and TRBJ2-7, is DTGVSQNPRHKITKRGQNVTFRCDPISEHNRLYWYRQTLGQGPEFLTYFQNEAQLEKSRLLSDRFSAERPKGSFSTLEIQRTEQGDSAMYLCASSLGGQPYEQYFGPGTRLTVT.

V and J are TRBV20-1 and TRBJ2-5, with D possibly being TRBD2 (5 bases). V lost 5 bases, J lost 7 bases, and 17 bases lay in between. This CDR3 region has 13 residues. In germline, CDR1 is DFQATT, CDR2 SNEGSKA (reference sequence). CDR3 protein: CSASPLVSGTQYF. CDR3 coding DNA: TGCAGTGCTTCACCACTAGTCTCGGGGACCCAGTACTTC.

The table lists this clonotype with a few counts. The chain has TRBV7-2 and TRBJ2-3; 11 nucleotides agree with TRBD2. The CDR3 runs to 15 residues. V shed 2 bases and J 14 bases; nucleotides not matched to a gene: 12. Looked up from germline, CDR1 is SGHTA and CDR2 is FQGNSA. CDR3 protein: CASSLLAGGNRYAYF. The CDR3, as DNA: TGTGCCAGCAGCTTATTAGCGGGAGGGAACAGATACGCGTATTTT.

The chain combines TRBV4-2 with TRBJ1-2; TRBD1 is a possible D gene (5 bases). Trimming pared 3 bases from V and 6 bases from J, leaving 17 bases between. This CDR3 has 15 residues. The germline V gene encodes CDR1 LGHNA and CDR2 YNFKEQ. Here the CDR3 reads CASSHITSEGDGYTF. CDR3 sequence (DNA): TGTGCCAGCAGCCATATAACATCGGAAGGGGATGGCTACACCTTC.

The chain recombines TRBV5-1 with TRBJ2-2; unclear D gene. The CDR3 spans 15 residues. V lost 5 bases, J lost 9 bases, and 20 bases lay in between. Looked up from germline, CDR1 is SGHRS and CDR2 is YFSETQ. The CDR3 bases are TGCGCCAGCAGAGTATGGGCCTCCCCAGAACGGGAGCTGTTTTTT. It translates to CASRVWASPERELFF.

The chain recombines TRBV5-1 with TRBJ2-4; TRBD2 matches 11 bases. Trimming at V came to 2 bases and at J to 0 bases, leaving 7 bases not matched to a gene. Per the germline V gene, CDR1 is SGHRS and CDR2 is YFSETQ. The CDR3 spans 18 residues. CDR3 sequence: CASSLGLAGGSAKNIQYF. The CDR3, as DNA: TGCGCCAGCAGCTTAGGGCTAGCGGGAGGTTCAGCCAAAAACATTCAGTACTTC.

This clonotype appeared once. This chain links TRBV30 with TRBJ2-1; D assignment may be TRBD1 or TRBD2 (5 bases each). Germline-derived CDR1 and CDR2 are GTSNPN and SVGIG (reference sequence). Trimming shortened V by 2 bases and J by 0 bases, and 17 bases separated the two germline ends. CDR3 length equals 17 residues. In nucleotides, the CDR3 is TGTGCCTGGAGTCGAGGGGACCTATTGAGCTCCTACAATGAGCAGTTCTTC. It specifies CAWSRGDLLSSYNEQFF.

The CDR3 DNA is TGCAGCGCCTCCGCAGCGGGCCCCTACAATGAGCAGTTCTTC. Its protein product is CSASAAGPYNEQFF. This sequence joins TRBV29-1 and TRBJ2-1; D perhaps matches TRBD2 (6 bases). V lost 7 bases to trimming and J lost 2 bases, with 15 bases between them. The CDR3 covers 14 residues. The germline V gene has CDR1 SQVTM and CDR2 ANQGSEA.

The chain is built from TRBV7-6 and TRBJ2-7; possible D gene TRBD1, 6 bases. The CDR3 sequence is 15 residues long. Trimming removed 5 bases from V and 0 bases from J, with 14 bases in between. Germline lookup yields CDR1 SGHVS and CDR2 FNYEAQ. CDR3 sequence reads: CASSPSQGSSYEQYF. The DNA of the CDR3 is TGTGCCAGCAGCCCATCTCAGGGGAGCTCCTACGAGCAGTACTTC.

A few counts support this clonotype. The chain combines TRBV7-3 with TRBJ1-2, with D unclear. Trimming pared 2 bases from V and 4 bases from J, leaving 11 bases between. There are 14 residues in the CDR3. Germline V gene data show CDR1 as SGHTA and CDR2 as FQGTGA. For the CDR3, the DNA is TGTGCCAGCAGCTTAGACCCAAGAAGCTATGGCTACACCTTC. Its translation: CASSLDPRSYGYTF.

As regards this clonotype: A single base separates this from a much larger clone, so it may be a read error. The chain combines TRBV29-1 with TRBJ2-3; 11 bases agree with TRBD2. Germline CDR1 SQVTM, CDR2 ANQGSEA. CDR3 size: 14 residues. CDR3 DNA sequence: TGCAGCGTTGAGCTAGCGGGAGGCTTGGATATGCAGTATTTT. Translating gives CSVELAGGLDMQYF.

The chain has TRBV10-3 and TRBJ2-1; 8 bases align to TRBD1. The tail of the sequence fits TRBJ2-7 better, so the J call may be wrong. From germline, CDR1 is ENHRY and CDR2 SYGVKD. The CDR3 is 14 residues long. DNA for the CDR3: TGTGCCATCAGTGATGGACAGGGCTACAATGAGCAGTACTTC. Protein: CAISDGQGYNEQYF.

The chain joins TRBV4-1 to TRBJ2-3, with 9 positions matching TRBD2. The germline V gene encodes CDR1 MGHRA and CDR2 YSYEKL. V was clipped by 2 bases and J by 14 bases; unmatched bases: 8. This CDR3 is 13 amino acids long. The CDR3 nucleotides are TGCGCCAGCAGCCAACTAGCGGGATTAGACGCGTATTTT. This gives the protein CASSQLAGLDAYF.

This chain connects TRBV27 to TRBJ1-4; D is ambiguous. V was pared by 6 bases and J by 3 bases, with 11 bases between. CDR3 length: 14 residues. The germline V gene has CDR1 MNHEY and CDR2 SMNVEV (reference sequence). CDR3 sequence reads: CASSLVWSNEKLFF. Written as DNA, the CDR3 is TGTGCCAGCAGCCTCGTGTGGTCTAATGAAAAACTGTTTTTT. The variable domain in full, with the rest retrieved from reference TRBV27 and TRBJ1-4, is EAQVTQNPRYLITVTGKKLTVTCSQNMNHEYMSWYRQDPGLGLRQIYYSMNVEVTDKGDVPEGYKVSRKEKRNFPLILESPSPNQTSLYFCASSLVWSNEKLFFGSGTQLSVL.

This sequence joins TRBV18 and TRBJ1-6; unclear D gene. Trimming took 2 bases from V and 7 from J, leaving 12 bases between them. Germline V gene lookup returns CDR1 KGHSH and CDR2 LQKENI. The CDR3 sequence is 15 residues long. DNA for the CDR3: TGTGCCAGCTCACCAGGCTCTGGACGGAATTCACCCCTCCACTTT. Translation gives CASSPGSGRNSPLHF. The full variable domain, completed using reference TRBV18 and TRBJ1-6, is NAGVMQNPRHLVRRRGQEARLRCSPMKGHSHVYWYRQLPEEGLKFMVYLQKENIIDESGMPKERFSAEFPKEGPSILRIQQVVRGDSAAYFCASSPGSGRNSPLHFGNGTRLTVT.

Only a few counts were recorded for this clonotype. The genes are TRBV7-2 and TRBJ2-4, with TRBD2 matching 11 bases. Losses at the gene ends were 5 bases for V and 1 base for J; bases not matched to a gene: 7. CDR1 and CDR2 (germline): SGHTA, FQGNSA. The CDR3 loop spans 17 amino acids. Here the CDR3 DNA reads TGTGCCAGCAGCATTACTAGCGGGAGTGCCGCCAAAAACATTCAGTACTTC. It yields the protein CASSITSGSAAKNIQYF.

The V call is TRBV13, the J call TRBJ2-5; 13 nucleotides align to TRBD2. The DNA matches TRBJ2-7 better at its end, which makes the J call doubtful. Looked up from germline, CDR1 is PRHDT and CDR2 is FYEKMQ (reference sequence). The CDR3 consists of 15 residues. CDR3: CASSTDGLAGDEQYF. CDR3 coding DNA: TGTGCCAGCAGCACAGATGGACTAGCGGGAGACGAGCAGTACTTC.